The present entry profiles one TCR beta chain with its context. Libraries were prepared by immunoSEQ multiplex PCR; TCRdb keeps only in-frame clonotypes and omits some of them. The repertoire holds more than 550,000 clones, about two thirds seen once, with approximately 2% in the top ten. The data are from a study of shared clonotypes between healthy human individuals. The CDR3 is made up of 17 amino acids. V was pared by 3 bases and J by 3 bases, with 12 bases of the junction left unmatched. In germline, CDR1 is KGHSH, CDR2 LQKENI. The source material was memory CD4+ T cells sorted from blood. The subset: CD45RA-negative fraction. The chain couples TRBV18 to TRBJ2-7, with 9 bases lining up with TRBD1. The origin of this receptor is a woman between 25 and 40 years old in good health. DNA for the CDR3: TGTGCCAGCTCACCTACCCCTGCGGGACAGGGTGGCTACGAGCAGTACTTC. Translated: CASSPTPAGQGGYEQYF.